Shown below are 10 T cell receptor beta chains from a single sample sequenced in a study of CD8+ T cells in alopecia areata. RNA was extracted and reverse transcribed into cDNA as the sequencing template. Repertoires were generated with immunoSEQ multiplex PCR, while TCRdb's copy carries only in-frame clones and drops some. The profile covers 150,000 to 250,000 clones, with more than 45% appearing a single time and 5.5% taken by the ten largest. Treatment reported: oral pan-JAK inhibitor, 5-10 mg twice daily. The material was CD4+ T cells sorted from blood, obtained at week 24, from a patient treated with tofacitinib. The receptors derive from a human donor with alopecia areata.

The chain uses TRBV30 and TRBJ2-5; possibly TRBD2 for D (5 bases). Germline CDR1 reads GTSNPN; CDR2 reads SVGIG (reference sequence). CDR3 length: 12 residues. The germline V and J ends were trimmed by 0 bases and 4 bases, with 6 bases remaining between them. CDR3: CAWSVGVETQYF. The DNA of the CDR3 is TGTGCCTGGAGTGTGGGAGTAGAGACCCAGTACTTC.

The gene calls are TRBV5-6 and TRBJ1-5, with a possible D match to TRBD1 (6 bases). The germline V gene has CDR1 SGHDT and CDR2 YYEEEE. The CDR3 is 16 residues long. With 0 bases removed from V and 3 bases from J, the gap between germline ends came to 13 bases. CDR3 loop: CASSLERAGDNQPQHF. The CDR3 DNA reads TGTGCCAGCAGCTTGGAGCGGGCAGGGGACAATCAGCCCCAGCATTTT.

This clone is a singleton in its sample. CDR3 region: CASSWAGQETQYF. The CDR3 DNA is TGTGCCAGCAGTTGGGCAGGCCAAGAGACCCAGTACTTC. The rearrangement joins TRBV6-6 to TRBJ2-5; D not resolved. The V and J ends lost 4 bases and 1 base respectively, with 7 bases between them. Germline V CDR1 and CDR2: MNHNY, SVGAGI (reference sequence). CDR3 length equals 13 residues.

V is TRBV5-1 and J is TRBJ2-2; maybe TRBD1 (6 bases). V was cut by 2 bases and J by 4 bases, with 12 bases left in between. Germline CDR1 and CDR2: SGHRS and YFSETQ. The CDR3 loop spans 15 amino acids. The CDR3 sequence is CASSFEGVSTGELFF. CDR3 DNA sequence: TGCGCCAGCAGCTTCGAGGGGGTCAGCACCGGGGAGCTGTTTTTT.

V usage is TRBV30 and J usage is TRBJ2-2; D possibly corresponds to TRBD2 (7 bases). This CDR3 has 15 amino acids. Trimming took off 0 bases at V and 6 bases at J, with 14 bases between the two ends. Germline V lookup: CDR1 GTSNPN, CDR2 SVGIG (reference sequence). The CDR3 loop reads CAWSVFGGHSGELFF. As DNA, the CDR3 is TGTGCCTGGAGTGTATTCGGGGGGCATTCCGGGGAGCTGTTTTTT.

J is TRBJ1-2 and V is TRBV6-5, with unresolved D. Germline-derived CDR1 and CDR2 are MNHEY and SVGAGI. This CDR3 spans 16 amino acids. V lost 0 bases and J lost 6, with 17 bases in between. CDR3 residues: CASSYSPGRTFDGYTF. As DNA, the CDR3 is TGTGCCAGCAGTTACTCCCCGGGCAGGACCTTTGATGGCTACACCTTC.

The chain combines TRBV29-1 with TRBJ2-3; D not resolved. The germline V and J ends were trimmed by 2 bases and 4 bases, with 4 bases remaining between them. Germline-derived CDR1 and CDR2 are SQVTM and ANQGSEA. The CDR3 runs 11 residues. The CDR3 region is CSVEKADTQYF. The DNA for the CDR3 is TGCAGCGTTGAAAAGGCAGATACGCAGTATTTT.

This clone was seen a handful of times. In nucleotides, the CDR3 is TGTGCCAGCAGTATGGTGAGCACAGATACGCAGTATTTT. Its translation: CASSMVSTDTQYF. This chain connects TRBV27 to TRBJ2-3, with D unresolved. V lost 5 bases, J lost 0 bases, and 6 bases lay in between. This CDR3 comprises 13 residues. Germline V CDR1 and CDR2: MNHEY, SMNVEV (reference sequence).

The V gene is TRBV7-9, the J gene TRBJ2-7; 14 bases are a match to TRBD2. This CDR3 spans 15 amino acids. CDR1 and CDR2 (germline): SEHNR, FQNEAQ (reference sequence). The J segment lost 5 bases and the V segment lost 5 bases, leaving 5 bases of the junction unmatched. The CDR3 loop is CASSGTSGRADEQYF. The CDR3 DNA is TGTGCCAGCAGCGGGACTAGCGGGAGAGCGGACGAGCAGTACTTC.

This clone showed up just once. The chain combines TRBV5-1 with TRBJ2-5; perhaps TRBD2 as D (6 bases). This CDR3 contains 14 residues. V was pared by 6 bases and J by 1 base, with 13 bases between. Germline lookup yields CDR1 SGHRS and CDR2 YFSETQ. CDR3 DNA sequence: TGCGCCAGCACCTGGGGGGTCGGCCAAGAGACCCAGTACTTC. Translation gives CASTWGVGQETQYF.